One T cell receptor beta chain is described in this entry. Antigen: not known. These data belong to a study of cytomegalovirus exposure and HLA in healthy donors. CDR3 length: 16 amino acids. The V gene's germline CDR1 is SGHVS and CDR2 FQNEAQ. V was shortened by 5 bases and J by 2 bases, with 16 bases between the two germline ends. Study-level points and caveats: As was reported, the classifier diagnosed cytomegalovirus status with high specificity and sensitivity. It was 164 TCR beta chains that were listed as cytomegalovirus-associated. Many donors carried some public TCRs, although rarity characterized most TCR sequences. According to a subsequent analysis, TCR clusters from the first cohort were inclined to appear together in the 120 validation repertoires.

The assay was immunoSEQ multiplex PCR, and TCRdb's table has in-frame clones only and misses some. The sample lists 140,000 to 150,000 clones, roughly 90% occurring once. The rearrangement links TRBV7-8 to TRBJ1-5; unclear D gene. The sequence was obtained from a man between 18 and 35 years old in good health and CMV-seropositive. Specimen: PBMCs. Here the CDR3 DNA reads TGTGCCAGCAGCGCATCCCGACTGGGTCGCAATCAGCCCCAGCATTTT. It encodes CASSASRLGRNQPQHF.